One and the same sample provided the 29 T cell receptor beta chains below, sequenced in a study of identical twins. Using its own MiXCR run on the 5' RACE reads, TCRdb lists one record per CDR3 protein. Of about 890,000 distinct CDR3 sequences in the sample, about 12% were seen once. The data also belong to a second study, concerning yellow fever vaccine responses in identical twins.

The sequenced sample consisted of PBMCs. These receptors were obtained from a woman aged 18-30 years in good health.

This clonotype appeared many times. The V call is TRBV14, the J call TRBJ2-1; 11 bases align to TRBD2. J gave up 4 bases and V 0 bases, and 8 bases lay outside the gene matches. The CDR3 spans 18 residues. Germline V gene sequence: CDR1 SGHDN, CDR2 FVKESK. CDR3 DNA sequence: TGTGCCAGCAGCCAAGAGGGACCCGGGACTAGCGGATACAATGAGCAGTTCTTC. Translation gives CASSQEGPGTSGYNEQFF. The full variable domain, its missing parts supplied by reference TRBV14 and TRBJ2-1, is EAGVTQFPSHSVIEKGQTVTLRCDPISGHDNLYWYRRVMGKEIKFLLHFVKESKQDESGMPNNRFLAERTGGTYSTLKVQPAELEDSGVYFCASSQEGPGTSGYNEQFFGPGTRLTVL.

This clonotype was counted at least ten times. J is TRBJ2-1 and V is TRBV28, with D possibly TRBD2 on 6 matching bases. CDR1 and CDR2 (germline): MDHEN, SYDVKM. V was trimmed by 5 bases and J by 5 bases, leaving 16 bases between them. CDR3 length: 15 amino acids. This CDR3 is CASSPQDGRNNEQFF. In DNA form, the CDR3 reads TGTGCCAGCAGTCCCCAAGACGGGAGAAACAATGAGCAGTTCTTC.

V gene TRBV15 combines with J gene TRBJ1-1; unclear D gene. There are 14 residues in the CDR3. V lost 3 bases to trimming and J lost 1 base, with 9 bases between them. Germline CDR1 and CDR2: LNHNV and YYDKDF (reference sequence). DNA of the CDR3: TGTGCCACCAGCAGCGATCTTCGGAACACTGAAGCTTTCTTT. This sequence encodes CATSSDLRNTEAFF.

This clonotype was counted between two and nine times. V usage is TRBV5-1 and J usage is TRBJ2-5, with no clear D. V shed 0 bases and J shed 10 bases, with 16 bases lying between them. CDR1 is SGHRS, CDR2 YFSETQ, per germline. The CDR3 is 14 residues long. DNA of the CDR3: TGCGCCAGCAGCTTGGCCGTAAATCCGGCGGTCCAGTACTTC. This encodes CASSLAVNPAVQYF. Looking up the rest from reference TRBV5-1 and TRBJ2-5 gives the full variable domain: KAGVTQTPRYLIKTRGQQVTLSCSPISGHRSVSWYQQTPGQGLQFLFEYFSETQRNKGNFPGRFSGRQFSNSRSEMNVSTLELGDSALYLCASSLAVNPAVQYFGPGTRLLVL.

This clonotype has ten or more counts. This chain links TRBV20-1 with TRBJ2-3, with D unclear. There are 12 residues in the CDR3. The ends were cut back, 3 bases at V and 4 bases at J, with 8 bases in the middle. From germline, CDR1 is DFQATT and CDR2 SNEGSKA (reference sequence). This CDR3 is CSASRFADTQYF. In DNA form, the CDR3 reads TGCAGTGCTAGTCGGTTTGCAGATACGCAGTATTTT.

This clonotype was observed a handful of times. This rearrangement joins TRBV7-9 to TRBJ1-1, with a tentative D call TRBD1 (5 bases). The CDR3 sequence is 13 residues long. The germline V gene has CDR1 SEHNR and CDR2 FQNEAQ (reference sequence). The V gene lost 5 bases and the J gene lost 4 bases, with 11 bases spanning the gap. The CDR3 here is CASSGGSSTEAFF. CDR3 DNA sequence: TGTGCCAGCAGCGGGGGGTCGAGCACTGAAGCTTTCTTT.

This clonotype has a handful of counts. The chain joins TRBV12-3 or TRBV12-4 to TRBJ2-1; TRBD1 aligns across 11 bases. Germline trimming cut 10 bases from V and 10 bases from J; bases unmatched to any gene: 15. The CDR3 length is 15 residues. The CDR3 region is CATGVGQGGGNEQFF. CDR3 in DNA: TGTGCCACAGGGGTGGGACAGGGGGGTGGTAACGAGCAGTTCTTC.

The chain joins TRBV13 to TRBJ1-6, with 7 bases matching TRBD1. Germline V CDR1 and CDR2: PRHDT, FYEKMQ (reference sequence). This CDR3 has 16 amino acids. The trim removed 4 bases at V and 3 bases at J, leaving 6 bases unmatched. DNA for the CDR3: TGTGCCAGCAGCTACCAGGGGGGGGTCTATAATTCACCCCTCCACTTT. It is translated as CASSYQGGVYNSPLHF.

This clonotype came up a few times. The V call is TRBV4-1, the J call TRBJ1-6; a weak D match, TRBD1 (5 bases). This CDR3 region has 20 residues. Looked up from germline, CDR1 is MGHRA and CDR2 is YSYEKL. Trimming took 0 bases from V and 1 from J, leaving 19 bases between them. The CDR3 here is CASSQEGGVQGGSYNSPLHF. In nucleotides, the CDR3 is TGCGCCAGCAGCCAAGAAGGTGGCGTCCAGGGTGGTTCCTATAATTCACCCCTCCACTTT.

This chain joins TRBV7-9 and TRBJ2-3; 10 bases are a match to TRBD2. Looked up from germline, CDR1 is SEHNR and CDR2 is FQNEAQ (reference sequence). The CDR3 runs to 16 residues. V lost 6 bases to trimming and J lost 3 bases; unmatched junction nucleotides: 9. The CDR3 DNA reads as TGTGCCAGCAGTTTCTCCGGGACTAGCGTGACAGATACGCAGTATTTT. It translates to CASSFSGTSVTDTQYF.

This clonotype was picked up many times. V is TRBV12-3 or TRBV12-4 and J is TRBJ2-7, with 10 bases fitting TRBD2. CDR3 size: 14 residues. V lost 7 bases to trimming and J lost 3 bases; unmatched junction nucleotides: 6. The CDR3 protein is CASTLSGRHYEQYF. CDR3 nucleotide sequence: TGTGCCAGCACCCTTAGCGGGAGGCACTACGAGCAGTACTTC.

This clonotype has ten or more counts. V and J are TRBV12-3 or TRBV12-4 and TRBJ2-4; either TRBD1 or TRBD2 may supply D (5 bases each). V lost 3 bases and J 6 bases, leaving 9 bases between the germline ends. The CDR3 contains 13 residues. In DNA, the CDR3 is TGTGCCAGCAGTTTGGGGGATATAAACATTCAGTACTTC. Its translation: CASSLGDINIQYF.

This clonotype came up a few times. V is TRBV21-1 and J is TRBJ2-1; TRBD2 is taken as the D call from the table, unchecked against the DNA. TRBV21-1 is a recognized pseudogene. This CDR3 is built from 16 residues. The CDR3 DNA follows: TGTGCCAGCAGACTTTGGCGGGTGGTGTATGCCGGTGAGCAGTTCTTC. It translates to CASRLWRVVYAGEQFF.

This clonotype was recorded a few times. Possible read error: a much larger clone is one base away. The rearrangement links TRBV20-1 to TRBJ2-1, with D hard to call. This CDR3 has 13 amino acids. CDR1 and CDR2 (germline): DFQATT, SNEGSKA (reference sequence). The germline V and J ends were trimmed by 3 bases and 0 bases, with 6 bases remaining between them. CDR3 bases: TGCAGTGCTAGCTGGAGCTCCTACAATGAGCAGTTCTTC. It codes for CSASWSSYNEQFF.

The CDR3 DNA sequence: TGTGCCAGCAGTTTTGGGGACCCAACCTACAATGAGCAGTTCTTC. Translated, it gives CASSFGDPTYNEQFF. The chain has TRBV12-3 or TRBV12-4 and TRBJ2-1; D tentatively fits TRBD1 or TRBD2 (5 bases each). The CDR3 totals 15 residues. The V end was cut by 3 bases, the J end by 2 bases, with 11 bases between.

This clonotype was counted between two and nine times. CDR3 region: CASSHGTGPNTEAFF. DNA of the CDR3: TGCGCCAGCAGCCACGGGACAGGGCCGAACACTGAAGCTTTCTTT. The chain couples TRBV4-1 to TRBJ1-1, with TRBD1 identical over 9 bases. The junction had 3 bases not matched to a gene; V was cut back by 3 bases and J by 1 base. This CDR3 comprises 15 residues. Germline V gene lookup returns CDR1 MGHRA and CDR2 YSYEKL.

This chain links TRBV3-1 with TRBJ2-3, with 7 bases fitting TRBD2. This CDR3 is 17 amino acids long. Trimming at V came to 0 bases and at J to 3 bases, leaving 9 bases not matched to a gene. Per germline, CDR1 LGHDT and CDR2 YNNKEL (reference sequence). CDR3 region: CASSQEGGRGRTDTQYF. As DNA, the CDR3 is TGTGCCAGCAGCCAAGAAGGCGGGAGAGGTAGGACAGATACGCAGTATTTT.

This clonotype was counted a few times. J is TRBJ1-4 and V is TRBV5-1, with D uncertain. Germline CDR1 is SGHRS and CDR2 is YFSETQ. There are 13 residues in the CDR3. The V gene lost 2 bases and the J gene lost 5 bases, with 7 bases spanning the gap. The CDR3 reads CASSFQGNEKLFF. As DNA, the CDR3 is TGCGCCAGCAGCTTTCAAGGGAATGAAAAACTGTTTTTT.

The table lists this clonotype with a few counts. The V call is TRBV28, the J call TRBJ1-1; D remains unclear. This CDR3 region has 14 residues. Germline V lookup: CDR1 MDHEN, CDR2 SYDVKM. The V gene lost 6 bases and the J gene lost 5 bases, with 16 bases spanning the gap. CDR3: CASSQPRVRTEAFF. The CDR3 nucleotides are TGTGCCAGCAGCCAACCCCGGGTTAGGACTGAAGCTTTCTTT. The whole variable domain, remainder taken from reference TRBV28 and TRBJ1-1, is DVKVTQSSRYLVKRTGEKVFLECVQDMDHENMFWYRQDPGLGLRLIYFSYDVKMKEKGDIPEGYSVSREKKERFSLILESASTNQTSMYLCASSQPRVRTEAFFGQGTRLTVV.

This clonotype was recorded at least ten times. The chain links TRBV20-1 to TRBJ2-2; 9 bases map to TRBD2. CDR1 and CDR2 (germline): DFQATT, SNEGSKA (reference sequence). V was clipped by 6 bases and J by 6 bases; unmatched bases: 8. This CDR3 region has 14 residues. The CDR3 sequence: CSAPRGGAAGELFF. The CDR3 DNA reads TGCAGTGCCCCGCGCGGGGGGGCCGCCGGGGAGCTGTTTTTT.

This clonotype was picked up many times. V gene TRBV28 combines with J gene TRBJ2-1, with 11 positions matching TRBD2. Germline loops: CDR1 MDHEN, CDR2 SYDVKM. V lost 6 bases to trimming and J lost 7 bases; unmatched junction nucleotides: 11. This CDR3 is built from 16 residues. This CDR3 is CASRPPTGTSGNEQFF. CDR3 DNA: TGTGCCAGCAGACCCCCGACCGGGACTAGCGGTAATGAGCAGTTCTTC. The full variable domain, in which reference TRBV28 and TRBJ2-1 provide the parts outside the CDR3, is DVKVTQSSRYLVKRTGEKVFLECVQDMDHENMFWYRQDPGLGLRLIYFSYDVKMKEKGDIPEGYSVSREKKERFSLILESASTNQTSMYLCASRPPTGTSGNEQFFGPGTRLTVL.

This clonotype has at least ten counts. The chain links TRBV12-3 or TRBV12-4 to TRBJ2-3, with D possibly matching TRBD2 (7 bases). The length of the CDR3 is 16 residues. Trimming stripped 4 bases from V and 3 bases from J, with 17 bases between. In nucleotides, the CDR3 is TGTGCCAGCAGTTATAAAGGGGGGGCCAAGACAGATACGCAGTATTTT. It codes for CASSYKGGAKTDTQYF.

The chain recombines TRBV6-1 with TRBJ1-1; no clear D. The CDR3 covers 14 residues. Germline lookup yields CDR1 MNHNS and CDR2 SASEGT. V lost 1 base, J lost 0 bases, and 6 bases lay in between. The CDR3 sequence: CASSEGSVNTEAFF. CDR3 DNA sequence: TGTGCCAGCAGTGAAGGTTCTGTGAACACTGAAGCTTTCTTT.

This clonotype turned up a few times. The V call is TRBV4-1, the J call TRBJ2-3; 9 bases map to TRBD2. CDR1 is MGHRA and CDR2 is YSYEKL in the germline V gene. The CDR3 loop spans 17 amino acids. V was clipped by 0 bases and J by 3 bases; unmatched bases: 7. CDR3 sequence: CASSQEISGGGTDTQYF. CDR3 coding DNA: TGCGCCAGCAGCCAAGAAATTAGCGGGGGTGGGACAGATACGCAGTATTTT.

This chain uses TRBV4-1 with TRBJ2-3; possibly TRBD1 or TRBD2 for D (5 bases each). V lost 2 bases and J lost 3, with 12 bases in between. Germline V gene lookup returns CDR1 MGHRA and CDR2 YSYEKL. The CDR3 consists of 15 residues. The CDR3 bases are TGCGCCAGCAGCCAATCCCGGGACGCGACAGATACGCAGTATTTT. As protein: CASSQSRDATDTQYF.

The rearrangement links TRBV10-3 to TRBJ2-1; 10 bases line up with TRBD2. In germline, CDR1 is ENHRY, CDR2 SYGVKD. The CDR3 spans 16 residues. With 11 bases clipped from V and 9 bases from J, the junction kept 19 bases outside the gene matches. The CDR3 is CASSPRLAGVGREQFF. The CDR3 nucleotides are TGTGCCTCCAGCCCCCGGCTAGCGGGAGTTGGGCGTGAGCAGTTCTTC.

Many counts were recorded for this clonotype. The rearrangement uses TRBV3-1 and TRBJ1-2; D is uncertain. The CDR3 is 14 amino acids. Trimming cost V 0 bases and J 14 bases, with 19 bases left between them. Germline loops: CDR1 LGHDT, CDR2 YNNKEL (reference sequence). Here the CDR3 DNA reads TGTGCCAGCAGCCAAGAGACTAGCAAGGCAGAGAGAACCTTC. This sequence encodes CASSQETSKAERTF.

The table lists this clonotype with a few counts. The J gene is TRBJ2-1, the V gene TRBV20-1; D is undetermined. The CDR3 runs to 10 residues. Germline V lookup: CDR1 DFQATT, CDR2 SNEGSKA (reference sequence). Between the trimmed V and J ends, which lost 6 bases and 9 bases, there was a span of 9 bases. The CDR3 protein is CSAGLGEQFF. In DNA form, the CDR3 reads TGCAGTGCCGGGCTTGGTGAGCAGTTCTTC.

This chain connects TRBV25-1 to TRBJ1-1; D perhaps matches TRBD1 (5 bases). V dropped 3 bases and J dropped 5 bases, with 10 bases sitting between them. The CDR3 is 13 residues long. Per the germline V gene, CDR1 is MGHDK and CDR2 is SYGVNS. The CDR3 coding sequence is TGTGCCAGCAGTGATGCGGGGGTGACTGAAGCTTTCTTT. This codes for CASSDAGVTEAFF.